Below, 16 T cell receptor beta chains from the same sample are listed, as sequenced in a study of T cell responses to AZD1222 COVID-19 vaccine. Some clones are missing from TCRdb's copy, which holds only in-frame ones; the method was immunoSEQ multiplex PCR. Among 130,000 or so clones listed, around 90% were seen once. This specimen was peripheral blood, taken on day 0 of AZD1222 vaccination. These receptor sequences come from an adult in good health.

CDR3 in DNA: TGCGCCAGCACCCGGGACTACCTTTCTGAGCAGTTCTTC. Amino acid sequence: CASTRDYLSEQFF. The chain combines TRBV5-1 with TRBJ2-1; 7 nucleotides agree with TRBD2. The ends lost 6 bases at V and 9 bases at J; junction bases unmatched: 9. This CDR3 contains 13 residues. CDR1 and CDR2 (germline): SGHRS, YFSETQ.

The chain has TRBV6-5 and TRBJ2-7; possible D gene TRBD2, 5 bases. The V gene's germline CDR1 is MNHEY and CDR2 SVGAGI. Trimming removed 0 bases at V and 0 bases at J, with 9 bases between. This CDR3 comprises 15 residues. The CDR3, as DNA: TGTGCCAGCAGTTACTCGTCGGGGAGCTCCTACGAGCAGTACTTC. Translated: CASSYSSGSSYEQYF.

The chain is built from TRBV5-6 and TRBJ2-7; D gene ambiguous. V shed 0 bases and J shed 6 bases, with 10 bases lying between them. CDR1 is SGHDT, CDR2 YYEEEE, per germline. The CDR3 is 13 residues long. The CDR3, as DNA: TGTGCCAGCAGCTTGGCAGACCGCCGCGAGCAGTACTTC. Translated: CASSLADRREQYF.

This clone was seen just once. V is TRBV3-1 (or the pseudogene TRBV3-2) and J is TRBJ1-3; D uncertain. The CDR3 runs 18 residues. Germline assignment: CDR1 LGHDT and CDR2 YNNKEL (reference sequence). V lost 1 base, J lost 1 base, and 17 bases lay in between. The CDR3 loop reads CASSQAPQRILSGNTIYF. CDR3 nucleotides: TGTGCCAGCAGCCAAGCTCCCCAGCGGATACTTTCTGGAAACACCATATATTTT.

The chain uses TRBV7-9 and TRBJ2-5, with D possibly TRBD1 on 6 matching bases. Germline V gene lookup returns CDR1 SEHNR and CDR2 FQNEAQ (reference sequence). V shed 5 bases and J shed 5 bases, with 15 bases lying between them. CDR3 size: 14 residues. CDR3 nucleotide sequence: TGTGCCAGCAGCCTCCCAGGGGCTGGCGAGACCCAGTACTTC. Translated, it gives CASSLPGAGETQYF.

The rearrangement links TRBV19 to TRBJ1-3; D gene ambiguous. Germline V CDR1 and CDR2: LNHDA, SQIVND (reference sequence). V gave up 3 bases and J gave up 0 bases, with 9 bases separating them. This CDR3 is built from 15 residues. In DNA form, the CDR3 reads TGTGCCAGTAGTATGCGAGACAACTCTGGAAACACCATATATTTT. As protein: CASSMRDNSGNTIYF.

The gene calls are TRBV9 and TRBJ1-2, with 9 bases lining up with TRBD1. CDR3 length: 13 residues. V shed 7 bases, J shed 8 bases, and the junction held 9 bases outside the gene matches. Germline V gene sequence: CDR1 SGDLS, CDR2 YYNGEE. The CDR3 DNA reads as TGTGCCAGCGGTGGGGGGACAGGGACGGGCTACACCTTC. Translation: CASGGGTGTGYTF.

Here the CDR3 reads CASSGGTSGYNEQFF. CDR3 nucleotide sequence: TGTGCCAGCAGTGGGGGGACTAGCGGTTACAATGAGCAGTTCTTC. V usage is TRBV2 and J usage is TRBJ2-1; 11 positions match TRBD2. Germline V gene sequence: CDR1 SNHLY, CDR2 FYNNEI. CDR3 length: 15 amino acids. J was trimmed by 4 bases and V by 4 bases; bases with no gene match: 3. Full variable domain (rest looked up from reference TRBV2 and TRBJ2-1): EPEVTQTPSHQVTQMGQEVILRCVPISNHLYFYWYRQILGQKVEFLVSFYNNEISEKSEIFDDQFSVERPDGSNFTLKIRSTKLEDSAMYFCASSGGTSGYNEQFFGPGTRLTVL.

In DNA form, the CDR3 reads TGTGCCACCAGCAGAGATTTAGAGGTGATCGGCTACACCTTC. Its translation: CATSRDLEVIGYTF. This chain joins TRBV15 and TRBJ1-2; no firm D call. Trimming removed 0 bases from V and 8 bases from J, with 13 bases in between. The CDR3 covers 14 residues. Germline CDR1 reads LNHNV; CDR2 reads YYDKDF (reference sequence).

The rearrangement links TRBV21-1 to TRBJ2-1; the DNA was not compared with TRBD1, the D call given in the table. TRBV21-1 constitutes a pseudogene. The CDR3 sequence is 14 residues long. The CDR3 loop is CASSPDRGGDEQFF. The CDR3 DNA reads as TGTGCCAGCAGCCCGGACAGGGGAGGTGATGAGCAGTTCTTC.

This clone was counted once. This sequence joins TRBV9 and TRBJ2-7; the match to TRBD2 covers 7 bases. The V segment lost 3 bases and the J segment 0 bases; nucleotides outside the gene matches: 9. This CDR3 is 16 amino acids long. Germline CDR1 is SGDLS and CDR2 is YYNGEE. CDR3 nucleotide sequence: TGTGCCAGCAGCGCCGGGGGGACCCGCCACTCCTACGAGCAGTACTTC. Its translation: CASSAGGTRHSYEQYF. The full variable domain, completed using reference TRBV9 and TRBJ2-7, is DSGVTQTPKHLITATGQRVTLRCSPRSGDLSVYWYQQSLDQGLQFLIQYYNGEERAKGNILERFSAQQFPDLHSELNLSSLELGDSALYFCASSAGGTRHSYEQYFGPGTRLTVT.

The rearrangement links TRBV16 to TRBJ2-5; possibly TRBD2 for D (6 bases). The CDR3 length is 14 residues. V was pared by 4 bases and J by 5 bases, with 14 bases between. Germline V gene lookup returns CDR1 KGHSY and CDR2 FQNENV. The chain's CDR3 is CASSPPEGQETQYF. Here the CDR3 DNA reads TGTGCCAGCAGCCCCCCGGAGGGCCAGGAGACCCAGTACTTC.

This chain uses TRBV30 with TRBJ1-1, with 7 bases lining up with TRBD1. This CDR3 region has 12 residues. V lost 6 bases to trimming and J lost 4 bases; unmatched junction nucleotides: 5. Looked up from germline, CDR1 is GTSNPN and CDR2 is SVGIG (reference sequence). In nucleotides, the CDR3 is TGTGCCTGTCAGGGGGTCGGCACTGAAGCTTTCTTT. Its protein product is CACQGVGTEAFF.

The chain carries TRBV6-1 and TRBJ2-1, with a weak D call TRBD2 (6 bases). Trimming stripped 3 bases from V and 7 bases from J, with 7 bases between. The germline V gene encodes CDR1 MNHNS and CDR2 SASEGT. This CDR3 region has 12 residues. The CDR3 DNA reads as TGTGCCAGCAGTGATCGGGGGAATGAGCAGTTCTTC. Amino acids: CASSDRGNEQFF.

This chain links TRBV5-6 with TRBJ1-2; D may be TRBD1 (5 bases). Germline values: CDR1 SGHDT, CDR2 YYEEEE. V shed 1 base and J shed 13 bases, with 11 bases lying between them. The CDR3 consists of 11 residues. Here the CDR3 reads CASSLMGERTF. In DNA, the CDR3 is TGTGCCAGCAGCTTGATGGGGGAACGCACCTTC.

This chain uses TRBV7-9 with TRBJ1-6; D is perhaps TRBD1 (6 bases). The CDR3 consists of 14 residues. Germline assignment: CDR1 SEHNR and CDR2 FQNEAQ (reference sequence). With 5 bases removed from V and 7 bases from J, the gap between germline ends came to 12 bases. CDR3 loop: CASSPGAGNSPLHF. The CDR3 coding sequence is TGTGCCAGCAGCCCAGGGGCAGGGAATTCACCCCTCCACTTT.